This T cell receptor beta chain comes out of a study of blood T cell repertoires in COVID-19. Study-wide context: COVID-19 samples, acute and convalescent, were from the United States, Italy and Spain. The cDNA or gDNA used as material had been derived from T cells, B-cell-depleted T cells, or PBMCs.

Seattle cases were enrolled at active infection and followed longitudinally. Original methodology: The assay estimated nucleated cells by amplifying reference gene primers. The repertoire was sequenced with immunoSEQ multiplex PCR; TCRdb's copy has only in-frame clones and lacks some. V and J calls and clone size are copied from that table; D and trimming were computed from the DNA. The repertoire consists of about 160,000 clones, with over 80% occurring once and the leading ten covering approximately 4.9%. This CDR3 contains 21 residues. CDR1 and CDR2 from the germline V gene are LGHDT and YNNKEL (reference sequence). V was clipped by 0 bases and J by 0 bases; unmatched bases: 15.

Sequencing was carried out using peripheral blood. The sequence was collected from a man aged 25-40 years with COVID-19, enrolled during active disease. The chain employs TRBV3-1 (or the pseudogene TRBV3-2) and TRBJ2-1; 9 nucleotides match TRBD2. The CDR3 loop reads CASSQDPMTSGEIYSYNEQFF. The CDR3 DNA sequence: TGTGCCAGCAGCCAAGATCCTATGACTAGCGGAGAGATTTACTCCTACAATGAGCAGTTCTTC.